A selection of T cell receptor beta chains follows, all from one sample in a study of CD8+CD57+ T cells in acquired aplastic anemia. From the reads, TCRdb called clonotypes with MiXCR, one entry per CDR3 protein. In the table there are under 200,000 distinct CDR3 sequences, around 45% of which are singletons. The sample consisted of sorted CD4+, CD8+, or CD8+CD57+ T cells (not recorded which) from PBMCs. The receptors were gathered from a human donor in good health. Each CDR3 is given with its conserved first and last residue. Fields, in order: D gene, clone size, J gene, V gene, CDR3 DNA, CDR3 protein. The D gene is left open where the match is weak. Clone size is stated in some rows and not others, as once, few, many or a class when expanded.

>TRBD2|-|TRBJ2-7|TRBV6-4
TGTGCCAGCAGTGACTCTTGCATGGGGGGGGGTTCCTACGAGCAGTACTTC
CASSDSCMGGGSYEQYF
>TRBD1|-|TRBJ2-3|TRBV20-1
TGCAGTGCTAGACGACAGGGGGAGGGCACAGATACGCAGTATTTT
CSARRQGEGTDTQYF
>-|-|TRBJ1-3|TRBV15
TGTGCCACCAGCAGAGGTACAGGTTTCTCTGGAAACACCATATATTTT
CATSRGTGFSGNTIYF
>-|-|TRBJ2-2|TRBV10-3
TGTGCCATCAGTGCGCTGGACGCCACCGGGGAGCTGTTTTTT
CAISALDATGELFF
>-|-|TRBJ2-3|TRBV20-1
-
CSAREKFGPGTDTQYF
>-|many|TRBJ2-3|TRBV29-1
TGCAGCCTGCGGCTCCCCCCAGATACGCAGTATTTT
CSLRLPPDTQYF
>-|many|TRBJ2-7|TRBV28
TGTGCCAGCAGTTTGGCCCAACAACCTTACGAGCAGTACTTC
CASSLAQQPYEQYF
>TRBD2|-|TRBJ2-2|TRBV14
TGTGCCAGCAGGTCGACTAGCGGGGGGTTGAACACCGGGGAGCTGTTTTTT
CASRSTSGGLNTGELFF
>-|-|TRBJ1-1|TRBV5-1
TGCGCCAGCAGCGCCGGGCCTGGGGAAGCTTTCTTT
CASSAGPGEAFF
>-|-|TRBJ1-1|TRBV7-2
TGTGCCAGCAGCCCCCGTGGGGGGAGGAACACTGAAGCTTTCTTT
CASSPRGGRNTEAFF
>-|-|TRBJ1-2|TRBV10-3
TGTGCCATCAGTGTGGAAACCGGGGGTGGCTACACCTTC
CAISVETGGGYTF
>TRBD2|-|TRBJ2-1|TRBV5-4
TGTGCCAGCAGCTTAGGGACCGGGACTAGCTCCTACAATGAGCAGTTCTTC
CASSLGTGTSSYNEQFF
>-|few|TRBJ1-2|TRBV10-2
TGCGCCAGCAGTGAAGCCCAGTCTGGCTACACCTTC
CASSEAQSGYTF
>-|few|TRBJ1-4|TRBV28
TGTGCCAGCAGTTTATCAGGGAAGAGGGAAAAACTGTTTTTT
CASSLSGKREKLFF
>TRBD1|-|TRBJ1-2|TRBV7-8
TGTGCCAGCAGCTTAGGGGTCCCGGGACAGGCAGGCTTTGGCGGCTACACCTTC
CASSLGVPGQAGFGGYTF
>TRBD2|few|TRBJ2-7|TRBV15
TGTGCCACCAGCAGAGTACGGGAGGGCCCGGAAGAGCAGTACTTC
CATSRVREGPEEQYF
>TRBD1|-|TRBJ1-1|TRBV2
TGTGCCAGCAGTAGGGACAGGACCCGGCGTACTGAAGCTTTCTTT
CASSRDRTRRTEAFF
>-|many|TRBJ1-3|TRBV6-1
TGTGCCAGCAGTCCTGACGGAAGCTCTGGAAACACCATATATTTT
CASSPDGSSGNTIYF
>TRBD1|-|TRBJ1-1|TRBV6-6
TGTGCCAGCAGTCTCCACCCCGGGACAGGGGTAGAAACTGAAGCTTTCTTT
CASSLHPGTGVETEAFF
>-|many|TRBJ2-7|TRBV7-9
TGTGCCAGCAGCTTAGGGAGGACTTTTTCCTACGAGCAGTACTTC
CASSLGRTFSYEQYF
>TRBD1|many|TRBJ2-3|TRBV20-1
TGCAGCGCCCTGGGACAGGGTAGCACAGATACGCAGTATTTT
CSALGQGSTDTQYF
>-|-|TRBJ1-5|TRBV19
TGTGCCAGTACAGATTACTCAGCATATAGCAATCAGCCCCAGCATTTT
CASTDYSAYSNQPQHF
>-|many|TRBJ2-5|TRBV11-2
TGTGCCAGCAGCTCAGGGTACCAAGAGACCCAGTACTTC
CASSSGYQETQYF
>TRBD2|few|TRBJ2-3|TRBV15
TGTGCCACCAGCGCGGGACTAGCGGCGGGCACAGATACGCAGTATTTT
CATSAGLAAGTDTQYF
>-|-|TRBJ2-1|TRBV10-3
TGTGCCATCAGTGTGGGGACCGCCAATGAGCAGTTCTTC
CAISVGTANEQFF
>-|-|TRBJ2-3|TRBV20-1
TGCAGTGCTAGCCTCACTAGAGATACGCAGTATTTT
CSASLTRDTQYF
>TRBD1|-|TRBJ2-7|TRBV7-6
TGTGCCAGCGGGTCCTCCGGGACAGGGCCTCACGAGCAGTACTTC
CASGSSGTGPHEQYF
>-|-|TRBJ2-7|TRBV20-1
TGCAGTGCTAGAGATTCTGTGGAGGACGAGCAGTACTTC
CSARDSVEDEQYF
>TRBD1|many|TRBJ2-1|TRBV2
TGTGCCAGCAGTGGACAGGGAATCAATGAGCAGTTCTTC
CASSGQGINEQFF
>TRBD2|many|TRBJ2-7|TRBV5-1
TGCGCCAGCAGCTTGGTGTTAGCGGGAGCTCGGGACGAGCAGTACTTC
CASSLVLAGARDEQYF
>-|many|TRBJ2-7|TRBV7-6
TGTGCCAGCAGCTTAAGACAAGGGGGAGGAGAGCAGTACTTC
CASSLRQGGGEQYF
>TRBD1|-|TRBJ2-3|TRBV27
TGTGCCAGCAGTTTATGGGGGGACAGGGACGGGGATACGCAGTATTTT
CASSLWGDRDGDTQYF
>-|-|TRBJ1-6|TRBV7-2
TGTGCCAGCAGCTTGTTGAATTCACCCCTCCACTTT
CASSLLNSPLHF
>TRBD1|-|TRBJ2-3|TRBV19
TGTGCCAGTAGGGGACAGAGCACAGATACGCAGTATTTT
CASRGQSTDTQYF
>-|-|TRBJ1-2|TRBV24-1
TGTGCCACCAGTGATCCATCGGCGGGGGGCGGCTACACCTTC
CATSDPSAGGGYTF
>TRBD2|-|TRBJ2-7|TRBV7-2
TGTGCCAGCAGCTTAATCGAGCGGGGGGGGGGCGAGCAGTACTTC
CASSLIERGGGEQYF
>-|many|TRBJ2-5|TRBV3-1
TGTGCCAGCAGCCAAGATCCCCCCCAGTACTTC
CASSQDPPQYF